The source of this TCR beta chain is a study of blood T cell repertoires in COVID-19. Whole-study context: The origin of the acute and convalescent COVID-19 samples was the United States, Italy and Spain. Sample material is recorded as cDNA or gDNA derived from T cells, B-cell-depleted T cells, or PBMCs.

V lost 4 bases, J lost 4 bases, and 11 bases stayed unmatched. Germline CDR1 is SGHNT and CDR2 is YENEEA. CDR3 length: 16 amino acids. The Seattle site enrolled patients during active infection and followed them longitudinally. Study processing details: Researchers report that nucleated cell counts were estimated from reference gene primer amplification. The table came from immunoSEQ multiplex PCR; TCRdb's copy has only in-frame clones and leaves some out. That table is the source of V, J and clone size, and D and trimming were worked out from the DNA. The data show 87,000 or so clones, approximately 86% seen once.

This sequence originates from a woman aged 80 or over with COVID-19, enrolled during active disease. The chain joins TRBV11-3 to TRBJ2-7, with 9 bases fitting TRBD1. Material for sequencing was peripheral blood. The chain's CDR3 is CASSSGATGGSYEQYF. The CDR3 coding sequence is TGTGCCAGCAGCTCCGGGGCGACAGGGGGATCGTACGAGCAGTACTTC.